This TCR beta chain was recorded in a study of blood T cells in healthy people across ages. A second PCR of 7 to 11 cycles used a sample-barcoded 5' primer and a J-beta primer mix. All cDNA molecules were each tagged by a template-switch adaptor with 12 random nucleotides. MiXCR was run by TCRdb on the 5' RACE reads, yielding one entry per CDR3 protein. Counted here are approximately 1,000,000 distinct CDR3 sequences, 40% to 45% occurring once; the ten biggest clones make up approximately 20%. Details on this clonotype: What it binds is unknown.

Findings of the study overall: Long-lived donors exceeded aged donors in naive CD4+ cells and diversity. Naive and antigen-experienced cells were not separated, limiting conclusive comparison.

J gave up 5 bases and V 6 bases, and 14 bases lay outside the gene matches. The CDR3 covers 16 residues. CDR1 is SGHVS and CDR2 is FQNEAQ in the germline V gene. Sample: blood. The sequence came from a woman between 55 and 75 years old in good health. The chain carries TRBV7-8 and TRBJ2-5; 8 bases match TRBD1. This CDR3 reads CASRLTGQGFWETQYF. CDR3 in DNA: TGTGCCAGCAGACTTACCGGACAGGGATTTTGGGAGACCCAGTACTTC. The full variable domain, rest sourced from reference TRBV7-8 and TRBJ2-5, is GAGVSQSPRYKVAKRGQDVALRCDPISGHVSLFWYQQALGQGPEFLTYFQNEAQLDKSGLPSDRFFAERPEGSVSTLKIQRTQQEDSAVYLCASRLTGQGFWETQYFGPGTRLLVL.